This T cell receptor (beta chain) was identified in a study of metastatic and nonmetastatic thyroid tumors. The overall study: Repertoires from blood and tumor or nodule tissue of malignant and benign thyroid patients were compared. General study results and limits: It was reported that TCR beta diversity was significantly higher in malignant thyroid tumors than benign nodules, in blood and tumor.

Patients underwent thyroid surgery, and none had received any treatment before it. Germline loops: CDR1 MNHNS, CDR2 SASEGT. The CDR3 extends over 16 amino acids. Germline trimming cut 7 bases from V and 6 bases from J; bases unmatched to any gene: 17. TCRdb reanalyzed the PCR reads with MiXCR. The sample contains about 53,000 clones, approximately 22% of which appear only once. Note on this clone: Its specificity is not known.

The chain uses TRBV6-1 and TRBJ2-7, with 8 bases aligning to TRBD1. Sequenced: blood. This receptor was obtained from a female donor with papillary thyroid cancer or a benign thyroid nodule (not recorded which). Some clones in this sample may be carry-over from other donors' samples. Here the CDR3 reads CASNRGWLAQLSEQYF. CDR3 nucleotide sequence: TGTGCCAGCAACAGGGGGTGGCTAGCGCAGCTCTCCGAGCAGTACTTC.